This T cell receptor (beta chain) is drawn from a study of blood T cell repertoires in COVID-19. Overall study: The study drew acute and convalescent COVID-19 samples from the United States, Italy and Spain. The cDNA or gDNA used as material had been derived from T cells, B-cell-depleted T cells, or PBMCs.

There are 15 residues in the CDR3. Losses at the gene ends were 4 bases for V and 2 bases for J; bases not matched to a gene: 8. The germline V gene has CDR1 KGHSH and CDR2 LQKENI. As handled by the study authors: Counts of nucleated cells, estimated from reference gene primer amplification, were obtained. Libraries were prepared by immunoSEQ multiplex PCR; TCRdb keeps only in-frame clonotypes and omits some of them. V, J and clone size reflect that table, while D and trimming were determined from the DNA. The sample lists about 270,000 clones, about nine tenths seen once, with around 9.5% in the top ten. The table lists this clone with a few counts.

The TCR originated in a man aged 35 to 55 who had recovered from COVID-19. Sequencing was performed on peripheral blood. The rearrangement uses TRBV18 and TRBJ2-7; 7 bases agree with TRBD1. The CDR3 sequence is CASSQVGTETYEQYF. The CDR3 DNA is TGTGCCAGCTCACAGGTAGGGACAGAAACCTACGAGCAGTACTTC.